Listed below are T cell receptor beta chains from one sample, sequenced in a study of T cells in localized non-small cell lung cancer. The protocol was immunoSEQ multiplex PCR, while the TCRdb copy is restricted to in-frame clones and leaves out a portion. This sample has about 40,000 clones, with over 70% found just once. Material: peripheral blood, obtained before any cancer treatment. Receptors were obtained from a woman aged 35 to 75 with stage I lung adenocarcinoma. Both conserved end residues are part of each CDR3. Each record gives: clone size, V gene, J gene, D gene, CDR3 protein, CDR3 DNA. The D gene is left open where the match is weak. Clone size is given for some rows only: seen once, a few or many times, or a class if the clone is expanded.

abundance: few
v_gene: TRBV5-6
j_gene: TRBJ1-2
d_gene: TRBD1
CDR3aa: CASSLKAWTGQGYTF
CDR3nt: TGTGCCAGCAGCTTGAAAGCCTGGACAGGGCAAGGCTACACCTTC

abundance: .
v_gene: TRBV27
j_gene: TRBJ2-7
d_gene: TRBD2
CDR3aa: CASSFGRGAFSYEQYF
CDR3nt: TGTGCCAGCAGCTTTGGGCGGGGGGCTTTCTCCTACGAGCAGTACTTC

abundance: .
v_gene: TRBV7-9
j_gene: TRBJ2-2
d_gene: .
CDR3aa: CASSRDPGDTGELFF
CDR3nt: TGTGCCAGCAGCCGTGACCCGGGCGACACCGGGGAGCTGTTTTTT

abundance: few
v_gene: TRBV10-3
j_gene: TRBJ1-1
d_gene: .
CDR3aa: CAISDGTPGFTEAFF
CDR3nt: TGTGCCATCAGTGACGGAACTCCGGGCTTCACTGAAGCTTTCTTT

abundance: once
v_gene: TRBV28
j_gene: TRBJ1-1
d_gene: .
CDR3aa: CASRPPGTPNTEAFF
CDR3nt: TGTGCCAGCAGGCCCCCCGGGACACCCAACACTGAAGCTTTCTTT

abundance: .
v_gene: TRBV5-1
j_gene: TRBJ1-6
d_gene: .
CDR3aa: CASTDRENSPLHF
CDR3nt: TGCGCCAGCACGGACAGAGAAAATTCACCCCTCCACTTT

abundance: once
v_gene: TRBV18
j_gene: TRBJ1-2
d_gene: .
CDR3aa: CASSVDGNYGYTF
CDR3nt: TGTGCCAGCTCAGTTGACGGGAACTATGGCTACACCTTC

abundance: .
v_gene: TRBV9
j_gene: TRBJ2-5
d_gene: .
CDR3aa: CASSEDARRETQYF
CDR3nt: TGTGCCAGCAGCGAGGACGCCCGGCGGGAGACCCAGTACTTC

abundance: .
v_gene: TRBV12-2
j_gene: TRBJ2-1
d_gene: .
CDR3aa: CASRVDRGPLVF
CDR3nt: TGTGCAAGTCGCGTCGACAGGGGGCCCCTGGTCTTC

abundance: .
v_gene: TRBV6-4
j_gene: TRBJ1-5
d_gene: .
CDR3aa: CASSEGDSNQPQHF
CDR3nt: TGTGCCAGCAGTGAGGGGGATAGCAATCAGCCCCAGCATTTT

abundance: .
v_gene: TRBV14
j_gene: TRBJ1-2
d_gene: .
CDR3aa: CASSQESNYGYTF
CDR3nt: TGTGCCAGCAGCCAAGAGAGTAACTATGGCTACACCTTC

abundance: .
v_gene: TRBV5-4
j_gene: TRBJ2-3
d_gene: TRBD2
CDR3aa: CASSLEGLAFTQYF
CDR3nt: TGTGCCAGCAGCTTGGAGGGACTAGCGTTTACGCAGTATTTT

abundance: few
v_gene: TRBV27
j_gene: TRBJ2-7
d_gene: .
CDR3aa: CASSSQGHEQYF
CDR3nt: TGTGCCAGCAGTTCTCAGGGTCACGAGCAGTACTTC

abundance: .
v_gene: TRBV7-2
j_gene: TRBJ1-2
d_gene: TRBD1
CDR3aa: CASSYGDRPAYGYTF
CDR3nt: TGTGCCAGCAGCTACGGGGACAGGCCCGCCTATGGCTACACCTTC

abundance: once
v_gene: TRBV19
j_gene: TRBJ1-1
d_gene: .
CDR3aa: CASSIRRNTEAFF
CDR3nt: TGTGCCAGTAGTATTCGGCGGAACACTGAAGCTTTCTTT

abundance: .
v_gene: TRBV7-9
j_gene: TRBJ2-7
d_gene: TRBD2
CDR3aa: CASSHNDGEGPGYEQYF
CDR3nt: TGTGCCAGCAGCCATAACGACGGGGAGGGGCCGGGTTACGAGCAGTACTTC

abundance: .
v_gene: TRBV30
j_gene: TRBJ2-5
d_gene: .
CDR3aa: CAWSVQGETQYF
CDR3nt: TGTGCCTGGAGTGTACAAGGAGAGACCCAGTACTTC

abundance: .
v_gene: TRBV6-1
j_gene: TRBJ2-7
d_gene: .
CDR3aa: CASTWGYEQYF
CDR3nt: TGTGCCAGCACCTGGGGATACGAGCAGTACTTC

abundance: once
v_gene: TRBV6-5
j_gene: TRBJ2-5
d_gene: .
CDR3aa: CASSYGGGSGPETQYF
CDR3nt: TGTGCCAGCAGTTACGGGGGAGGTTCCGGGCCCGAGACCCAGTACTTC

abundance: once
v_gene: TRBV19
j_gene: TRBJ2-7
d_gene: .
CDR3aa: CASSPDASTYEQYF
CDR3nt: TGTGCCAGTAGTCCGGACGCTTCGACCTACGAGCAGTACTTC

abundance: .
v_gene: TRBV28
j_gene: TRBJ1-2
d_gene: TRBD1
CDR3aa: CASSLLHRQGGTGGYTF
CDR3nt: TGTGCCAGCAGTTTACTACATAGACAGGGGGGAACGGGAGGCTACACCTTC

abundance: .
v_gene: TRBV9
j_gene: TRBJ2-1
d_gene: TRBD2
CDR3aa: CASSPGLAGAHEQFF
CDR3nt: TGTGCCAGCTCTCCGGGACTAGCGGGAGCCCATGAGCAGTTCTTC

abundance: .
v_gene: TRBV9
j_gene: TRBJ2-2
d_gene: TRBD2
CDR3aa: CASSLGLAGVGGGELFF
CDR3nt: TGTGCCAGCAGCTTGGGACTAGCGGGAGTTGGCGGCGGGGAGCTGTTTTTT